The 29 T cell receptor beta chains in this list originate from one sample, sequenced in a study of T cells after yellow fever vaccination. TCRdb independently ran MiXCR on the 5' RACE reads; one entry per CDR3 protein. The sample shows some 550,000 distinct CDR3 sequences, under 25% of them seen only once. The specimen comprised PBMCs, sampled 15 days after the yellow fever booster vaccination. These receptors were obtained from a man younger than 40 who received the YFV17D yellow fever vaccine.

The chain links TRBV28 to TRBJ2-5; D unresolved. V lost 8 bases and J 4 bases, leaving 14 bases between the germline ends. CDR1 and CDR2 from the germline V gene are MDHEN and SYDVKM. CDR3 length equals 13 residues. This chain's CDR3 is CASRFGGVETQYF. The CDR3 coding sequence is TGTGCCAGCCGATTCGGTGGCGTAGAGACCCAGTACTTC.

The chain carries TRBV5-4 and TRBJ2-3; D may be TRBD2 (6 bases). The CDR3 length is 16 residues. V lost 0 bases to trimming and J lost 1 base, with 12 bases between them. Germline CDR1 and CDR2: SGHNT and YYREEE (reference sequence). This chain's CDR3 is CASSLETSLRTDTQYF. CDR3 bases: TGTGCCAGCAGCTTGGAAACTAGCTTACGCACAGATACGCAGTATTTT.

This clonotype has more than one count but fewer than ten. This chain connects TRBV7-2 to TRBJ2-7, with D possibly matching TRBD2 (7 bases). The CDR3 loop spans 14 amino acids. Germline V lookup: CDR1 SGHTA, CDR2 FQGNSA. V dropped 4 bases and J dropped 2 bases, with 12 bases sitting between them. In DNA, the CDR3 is TGTGCCAGCAGCTCAGAGGGGGGGCCCTACGAGCAGTACTTC. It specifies CASSSEGGPYEQYF.

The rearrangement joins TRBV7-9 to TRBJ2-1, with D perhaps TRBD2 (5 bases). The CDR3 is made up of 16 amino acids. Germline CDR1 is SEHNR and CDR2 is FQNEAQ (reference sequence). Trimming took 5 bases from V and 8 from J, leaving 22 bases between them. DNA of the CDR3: TGTGCCAGCAGCCCCGGAGGTCTACGGATGGTTTATGAGCAGTTCTTC. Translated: CASSPGGLRMVYEQFF.

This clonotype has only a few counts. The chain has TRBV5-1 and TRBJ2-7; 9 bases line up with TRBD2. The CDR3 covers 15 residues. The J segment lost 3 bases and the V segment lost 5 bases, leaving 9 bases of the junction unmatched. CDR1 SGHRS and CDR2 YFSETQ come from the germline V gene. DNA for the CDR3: TGCGCCAGCAGGGTCGGCGGGGGGGCGGACTACGAGCAGTACTTC. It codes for CASRVGGGADYEQYF. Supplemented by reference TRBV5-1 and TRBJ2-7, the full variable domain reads KAGVTQTPRYLIKTRGQQVTLSCSPISGHRSVSWYQQTPGQGLQFLFEYFSETQRNKGNFPGRFSGRQFSNSRSEMNVSTLELGDSALYLCASRVGGGADYEQYFGPGTRLTVT.

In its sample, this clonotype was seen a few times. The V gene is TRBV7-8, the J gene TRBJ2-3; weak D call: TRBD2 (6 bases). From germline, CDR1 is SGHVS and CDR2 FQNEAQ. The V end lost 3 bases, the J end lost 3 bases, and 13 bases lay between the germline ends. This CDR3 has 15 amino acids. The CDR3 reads CASSLAGLATDTQYF. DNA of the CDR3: TGTGCCAGCAGCTTGGCGGGGCTAGCGACAGATACGCAGTATTTT.

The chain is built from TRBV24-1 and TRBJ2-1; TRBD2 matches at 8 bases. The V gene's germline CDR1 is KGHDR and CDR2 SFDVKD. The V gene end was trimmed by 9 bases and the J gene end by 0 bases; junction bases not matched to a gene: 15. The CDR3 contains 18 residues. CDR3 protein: CATAPSGGRLSSYNEQFF. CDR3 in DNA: TGTGCCACCGCACCTTCGGGCGGGAGGTTGAGCTCCTACAATGAGCAGTTCTTC.

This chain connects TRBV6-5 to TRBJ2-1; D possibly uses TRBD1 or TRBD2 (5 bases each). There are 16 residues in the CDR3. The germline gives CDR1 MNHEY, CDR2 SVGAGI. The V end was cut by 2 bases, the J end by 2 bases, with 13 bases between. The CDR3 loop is CASSYGTRGTYNEQFF. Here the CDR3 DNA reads TGTGCCAGCAGTTACGGGACCCGCGGTACCTACAATGAGCAGTTCTTC.

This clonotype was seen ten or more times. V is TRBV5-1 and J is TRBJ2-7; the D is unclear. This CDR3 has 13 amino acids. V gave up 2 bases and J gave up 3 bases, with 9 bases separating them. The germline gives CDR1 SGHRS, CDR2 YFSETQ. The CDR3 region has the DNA TGCGCCAGCAGCTTCTCGCCCGGCTACGAGCAGTACTTC. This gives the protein CASSFSPGYEQYF.

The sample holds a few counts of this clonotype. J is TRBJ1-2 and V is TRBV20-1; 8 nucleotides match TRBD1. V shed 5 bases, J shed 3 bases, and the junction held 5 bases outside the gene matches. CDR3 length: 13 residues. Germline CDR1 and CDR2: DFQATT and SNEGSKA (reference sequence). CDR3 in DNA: TGCAGTGCTCAGCAGGGGGCCCACTATGGCTACACCTTC. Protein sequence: CSAQQGAHYGYTF.

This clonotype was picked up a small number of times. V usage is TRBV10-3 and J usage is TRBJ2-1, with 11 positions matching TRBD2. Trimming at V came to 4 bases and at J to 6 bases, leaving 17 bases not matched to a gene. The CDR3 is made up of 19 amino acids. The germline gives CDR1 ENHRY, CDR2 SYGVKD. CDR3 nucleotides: TGTGCCATCAGTGGCAGGGCGGCAAGTAGCGGGAGGGCCTCCAATGAGCAGTTCTTC. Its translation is CAISGRAASSGRASNEQFF.

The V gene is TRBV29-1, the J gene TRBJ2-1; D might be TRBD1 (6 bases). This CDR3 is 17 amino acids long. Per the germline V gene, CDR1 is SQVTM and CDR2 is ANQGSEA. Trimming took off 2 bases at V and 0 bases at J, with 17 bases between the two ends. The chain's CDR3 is CSVEISGDRRSYNEQFF. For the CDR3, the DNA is TGCAGCGTTGAAATCTCAGGGGACCGTCGCTCCTACAATGAGCAGTTCTTC.

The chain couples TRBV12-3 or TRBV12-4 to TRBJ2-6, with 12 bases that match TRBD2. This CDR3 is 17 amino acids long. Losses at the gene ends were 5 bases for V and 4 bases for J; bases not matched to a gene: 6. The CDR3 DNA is TGTGCCAGCAGTCCCGGGACTAGCGGGTTAGGGGCCAACGTCCTGACTTTC. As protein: CASSPGTSGLGANVLTF.

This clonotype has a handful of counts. The CDR3 loop is CSARTRGGNDEQYF. The CDR3 DNA sequence: TGCAGTGCTAGGACTCGAGGGGGTAACGACGAGCAGTACTTC. The gene calls are TRBV20-1 and TRBJ2-7, with TRBD1 as a possible D gene (6 bases). The CDR3 is 14 amino acids. With 3 bases removed from V and 5 bases from J, the gap between germline ends came to 17 bases. Looked up from germline, CDR1 is DFQATT and CDR2 is SNEGSKA (reference sequence).

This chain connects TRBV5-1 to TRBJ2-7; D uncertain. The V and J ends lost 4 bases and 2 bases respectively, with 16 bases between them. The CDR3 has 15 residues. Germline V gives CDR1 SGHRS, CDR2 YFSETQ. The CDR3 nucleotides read TGCGCCAGCAGCCTGGGCCTGGGAACGACCTACGAGCAGTACTTC. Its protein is CASSLGLGTTYEQYF.

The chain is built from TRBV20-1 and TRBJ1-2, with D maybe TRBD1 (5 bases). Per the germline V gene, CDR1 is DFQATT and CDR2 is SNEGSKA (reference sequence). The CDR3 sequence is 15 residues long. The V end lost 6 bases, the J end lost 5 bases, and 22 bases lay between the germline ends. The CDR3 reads CSANTKDSVVYGYTF. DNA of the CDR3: TGCAGTGCAAATACTAAAGACAGTGTCGTGTATGGCTACACCTTC.

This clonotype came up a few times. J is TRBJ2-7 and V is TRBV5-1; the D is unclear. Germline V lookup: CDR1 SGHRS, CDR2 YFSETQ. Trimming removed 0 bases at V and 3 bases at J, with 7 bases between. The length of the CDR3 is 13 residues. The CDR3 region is CASSLVFSYEQYF. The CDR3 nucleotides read TGCGCCAGCAGCTTGGTTTTTAGCTACGAGCAGTACTTC.

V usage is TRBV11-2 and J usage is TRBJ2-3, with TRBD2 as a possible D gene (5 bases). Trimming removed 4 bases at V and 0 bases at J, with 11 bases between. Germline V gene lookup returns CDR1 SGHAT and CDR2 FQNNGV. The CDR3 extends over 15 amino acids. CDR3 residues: CASSSSGISTDTQYF. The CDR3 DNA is TGTGCCAGCAGCTCAAGCGGAATAAGCACAGATACGCAGTATTTT.

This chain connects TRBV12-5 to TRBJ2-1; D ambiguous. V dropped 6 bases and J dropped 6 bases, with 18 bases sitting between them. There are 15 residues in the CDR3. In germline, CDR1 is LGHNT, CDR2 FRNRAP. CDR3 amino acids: CASGPPGGQTNEQFF. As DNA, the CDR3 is TGTGCTAGTGGCCCCCCCGGCGGTCAAACCAATGAGCAGTTCTTC.

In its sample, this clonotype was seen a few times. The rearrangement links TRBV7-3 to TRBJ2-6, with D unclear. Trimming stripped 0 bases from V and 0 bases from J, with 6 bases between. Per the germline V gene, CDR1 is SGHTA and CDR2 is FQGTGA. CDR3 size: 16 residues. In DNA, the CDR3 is TGTGCCAGCAGCTTAACTTGGGGCTCTGGGGCCAACGTCCTGACTTTC. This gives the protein CASSLTWGSGANVLTF.

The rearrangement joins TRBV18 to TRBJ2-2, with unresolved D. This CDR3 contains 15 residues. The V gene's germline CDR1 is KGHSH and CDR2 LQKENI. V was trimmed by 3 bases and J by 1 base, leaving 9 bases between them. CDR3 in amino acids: CASSPLYQNTGELFF. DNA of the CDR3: TGTGCCAGCTCACCGCTCTACCAGAACACCGGGGAGCTGTTTTTT.

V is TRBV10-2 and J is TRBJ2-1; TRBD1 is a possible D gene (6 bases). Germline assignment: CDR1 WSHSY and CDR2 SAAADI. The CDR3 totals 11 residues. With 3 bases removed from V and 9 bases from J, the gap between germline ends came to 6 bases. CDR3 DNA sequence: TGCGCCAGCAGTGACAGGGGTGAGCAGTTCTTC. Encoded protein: CASSDRGEQFF.

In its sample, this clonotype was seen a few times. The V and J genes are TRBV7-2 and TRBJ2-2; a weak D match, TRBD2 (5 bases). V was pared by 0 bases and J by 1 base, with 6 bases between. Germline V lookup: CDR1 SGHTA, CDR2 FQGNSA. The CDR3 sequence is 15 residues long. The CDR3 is CASSLAGKNTGELFF. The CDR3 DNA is TGTGCCAGCAGCTTAGCCGGGAAGAACACCGGGGAGCTGTTTTTT.

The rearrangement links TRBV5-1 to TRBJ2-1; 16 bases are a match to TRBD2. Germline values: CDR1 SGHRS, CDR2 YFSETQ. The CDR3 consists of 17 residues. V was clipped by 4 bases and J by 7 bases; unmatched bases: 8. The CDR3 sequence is CASSPGTSGRARNEQFF. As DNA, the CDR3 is TGCGCCAGCAGCCCCGGGACTAGCGGGAGGGCCAGGAATGAGCAGTTCTTC.

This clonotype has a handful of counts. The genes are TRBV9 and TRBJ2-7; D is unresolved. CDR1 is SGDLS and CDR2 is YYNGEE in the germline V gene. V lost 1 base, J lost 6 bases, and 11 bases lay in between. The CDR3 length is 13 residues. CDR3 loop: CASSVKFEAEQYF. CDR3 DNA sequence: TGTGCCAGCAGCGTAAAGTTCGAAGCCGAGCAGTACTTC. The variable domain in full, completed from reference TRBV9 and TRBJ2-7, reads DSGVTQTPKHLITATGQRVTLRCSPRSGDLSVYWYQQSLDQGLQFLIQYYNGEERAKGNILERFSAQQFPDLHSELNLSSLELGDSALYFCASSVKFEAEQYFGPGTRLTVT.

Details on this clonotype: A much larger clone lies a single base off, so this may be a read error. Written as DNA, the CDR3 is TGTGCCAGCAGCAACGCCTACGAGCAGTACTTC. Amino acids: CASSNAYEQYF. The chain links TRBV7-2 to TRBJ2-7, with no clear D. Per the germline V gene, CDR1 is SGHTA and CDR2 is FQGNSA. The CDR3 contains 11 residues. Trimming took 5 bases from V and 2 from J, leaving 4 bases between them. Based on the CDR3 plus reference TRBV7-2 and TRBJ2-7, the full variable domain is GAGVSQSPSNKVTEKGKDVELRCDPISGHTALYWYRQSLGQGLEFLIYFQGNSAPDKSGLPSDRFSAERTGGSVSTLTIQRTQQEDSAVYLCASSNAYEQYFGPGTRLTVT.

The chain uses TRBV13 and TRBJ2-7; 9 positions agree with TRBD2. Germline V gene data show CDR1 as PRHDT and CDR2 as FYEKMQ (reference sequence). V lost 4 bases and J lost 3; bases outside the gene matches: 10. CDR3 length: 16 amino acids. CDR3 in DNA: TGTGCCAGCAGCTACCGTGGGCGGGAGGGAGGCTACGAGCAGTACTTC. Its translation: CASSYRGREGGYEQYF.

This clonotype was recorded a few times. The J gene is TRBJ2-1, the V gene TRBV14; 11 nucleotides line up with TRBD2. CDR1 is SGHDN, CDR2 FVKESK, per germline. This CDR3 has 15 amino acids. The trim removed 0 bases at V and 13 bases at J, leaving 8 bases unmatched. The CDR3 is CASSQDLSLAGGQFF. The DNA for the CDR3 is TGTGCCAGCAGCCAAGATCTAAGTCTAGCGGGAGGCCAGTTCTTC.

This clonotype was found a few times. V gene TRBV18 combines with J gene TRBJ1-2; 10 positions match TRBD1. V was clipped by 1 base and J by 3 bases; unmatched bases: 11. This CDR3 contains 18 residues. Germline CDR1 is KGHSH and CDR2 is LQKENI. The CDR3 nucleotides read TGTGCCAGCTCACCACGGGGACAGGGGCGAAGTTCGTACTATGGCTACACCTTC. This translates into CASSPRGQGRSSYYGYTF.